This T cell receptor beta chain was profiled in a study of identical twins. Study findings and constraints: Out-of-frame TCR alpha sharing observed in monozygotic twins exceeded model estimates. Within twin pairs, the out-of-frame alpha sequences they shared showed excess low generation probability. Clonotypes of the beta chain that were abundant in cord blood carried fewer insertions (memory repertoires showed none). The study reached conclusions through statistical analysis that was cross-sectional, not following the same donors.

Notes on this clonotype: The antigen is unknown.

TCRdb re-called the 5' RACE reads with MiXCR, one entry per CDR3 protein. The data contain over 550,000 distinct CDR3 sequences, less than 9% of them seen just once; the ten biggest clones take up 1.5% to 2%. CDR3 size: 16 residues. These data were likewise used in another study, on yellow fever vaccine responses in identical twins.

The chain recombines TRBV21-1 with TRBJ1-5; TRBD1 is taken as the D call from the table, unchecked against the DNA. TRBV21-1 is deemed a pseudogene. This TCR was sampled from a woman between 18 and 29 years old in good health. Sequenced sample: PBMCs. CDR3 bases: TGTGCCAGCAGCAATTCTAACCCAGGGGGTCTATTGTCCCAGCATTTT. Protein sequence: CASSNSNPGGLLSQHF.